This TCR beta chain was identified in a study of blood T cell repertoires in COVID-19. About the study: Samples taken during acute and convalescent COVID-19 were collected in the United States, Italy and Spain.

Original analysis: Amplification of reference gene primers provided the estimated nucleated cell counts. Sequenced by immunoSEQ multiplex PCR; TCRdb stores in-frame clones only, minus some. That table is the source of V, J and clone size, and D and trimming were worked out from the DNA. The sample lists around 300,000 clones, nearly 90% occurring once. This CDR3 contains 13 residues. Germline V gives CDR1 SGDLS, CDR2 YYNGEE. V dropped 4 bases and J dropped 6 bases, with 13 bases sitting between them. The chain combines TRBV9 with TRBJ1-2, with D hard to call. Sequencing was carried out using peripheral blood. This TCR derives from a woman between 35 and 50 years old with COVID-19, enrolled during active disease. This CDR3 is CASSPPVVDGYTF. CDR3 nucleotides: TGTGCCAGCAGCCCCCCGGTTGTTGATGGCTACACCTTC.